The TCR beta chain described here comes from a study of blood T cell repertoires in COVID-19. Study details: Sources were T cells, B-cell-depleted T cells, or PBMCs; the material itself was cDNA or gDNA.

Germline lookup yields CDR1 SGHRS and CDR2 YFSETQ. The CDR3 covers 16 residues. J was trimmed by 6 bases and V by 4 bases; bases with no gene match: 9. Using immunoSEQ multiplex PCR, the repertoire was profiled, and TCRdb retains in-frame clones only, with some absent. The repertoire holds 65,000 to 80,000 clones, with over 75% as singletons. This TCR was recovered from a man aged 45-65 years with acute or convalescent COVID-19. The rearrangement links TRBV5-1 to TRBJ2-7; TRBD2 matches 14 bases. The source material was peripheral blood. The DNA of the CDR3 is TGCGCCAGCAGCCCGGGGGGACTAGCGGGAGCAGGCGAGCAGTACTTC. This codes for CASSPGGLAGAGEQYF. Filled out from reference TRBV5-1 and TRBJ2-7, the complete variable domain reads KAGVTQTPRYLIKTRGQQVTLSCSPISGHRSVSWYQQTPGQGLQFLFEYFSETQRNKGNFPGRFSGRQFSNSRSEMNVSTLELGDSALYLCASSPGGLAGAGEQYFGPGTRLTVT.